The source of this T cell receptor (beta chain) is a study of metastatic and nonmetastatic thyroid tumors. Overall study: Peripheral blood and tumor or nodule samples from malignant and benign thyroid patients were compared.

No treatment had been given to any patient before thyroid surgery. Through MiXCR, TCRdb re-clonotyped the PCR reads. The sample consists of roughly 13,000 clones, about 28% of them appearing once. The CDR3 contains 15 residues. V lost 4 bases and J lost 0, with 13 bases in between. Germline CDR1 and CDR2: MNHEY and SVGAGI. This TCR derives from a female donor with papillary thyroid cancer or a benign thyroid nodule (not recorded which). Some clones in this sample may be carry-over from other donors' samples. Material: blood. The gene calls are TRBV6-5 and TRBJ2-7, with D possibly TRBD1 on 6 matching bases. The CDR3 loop reads CASSSHRDTSYEQYF. CDR3 in DNA: TGTGCCAGCAGTTCCCACCGGGACACCTCCTACGAGCAGTACTTC.